This TCR beta chain was documented in a study of long-term antiretroviral therapy in people with HIV. The assay used was immunoSEQ (version v3.0), run at survey level. Produced via immunoSEQ multiplex PCR; TCRdb's table is partial and in-frame only. Of some 33,000 clones in the sample, roughly 97% are singletons; the top ten hold under 2.5%. Specimen: unsorted PBMCs, collected 7.6 years after starting antiretroviral therapy. This sequence was found in a man aged 30-40 years with HIV.

CDR3 coding DNA: TGTGCCAGCAGCGTATCTGAGCAGTTCTTC. Its translation is CASSVSEQFF. The rearrangement links TRBV7-9 to TRBJ2-1, with no clear D. This CDR3 spans 10 amino acids. V lost 5 bases and J lost 9, with 5 bases in between. Germline V CDR1 and CDR2: SEHNR, FQNEAQ (reference sequence).